Listed below are T cell receptor beta chains from one sample, sequenced in a study of identical twins. TCRdb fed the 5' RACE reads into MiXCR, producing one record per CDR3 protein. Altogether 1.5 million to 2 million distinct CDR3 sequences are present, about 32% being singletons, with the ten largest covering approximately 0.29%. The sample comprised cord blood. These receptors all stem from a newborn girl in good health. Each CDR3 is given with its conserved first and last residue. The D gene is left open where the match is weak. Clone size is shown for a subset of rows, as once, few, many or a class of expanded clone.

>TRBD2|TRBV10-3|few|TRBJ2-1
CAISELAGSYNEQFF
TGTGCCATCAGTGAGCTAGCGGGCTCCTACAATGAGCAGTTCTTC
>NA|TRBV18|few|TRBJ2-7
CASSPLPDEQYF
TGTGCCAGCTCACCACTCCCAGACGAGCAGTACTTC
>NA|TRBV9|NA|TRBJ1-2
CASSVDTYYGYTF
TGTGCCAGCAGCGTAGACACCTACTATGGCTACACCTTC
>TRBD2|TRBV20-1|NA|TRBJ2-7
CSARASAGAPYEQYF
TGCAGTGCTAGAGCTTCAGCGGGAGCCCCGTACGAGCAGTACTTC
>NA|TRBV12-3/TRBV12-4|NA|TRBJ1-2
CASSLWGSGYTF
TGTGCCAGCAGTTTATGGGGTTCTGGCTACACCTTC
>NA|TRBV5-1|NA|TRBJ2-7
CASSTDASYEQYF
TGCGCCAGCAGCACTGACGCCAGCTACGAGCAGTACTTC
>NA|TRBV6-2/TRBV6-3|NA|TRBJ2-5
CASSWGLVTSGETQYF
TGTGCCAGCAGTTGGGGGTTAGTGACTAGTGGAGAGACCCAGTACTTC
>TRBD1|TRBV7-9|few|TRBJ1-5
CASSSYTGGSGQPQHF
TGTGCCAGCAGCTCTTACACAGGGGGAAGTGGTCAGCCCCAGCATTTT
>NA|TRBV27|NA|TRBJ1-1
CASSPPLATEAFF
TGTGCCAGCAGTCCCCCCCTTGCCACTGAAGCTTTCTTT
>TRBD2|TRBV10-3|many|TRBJ2-7
CAISATSAYEQYF
TGTGCCATCAGTGCGACTAGCGCCTACGAGCAGTACTTC
>TRBD1|TRBV10-3|once|TRBJ1-1
CAAAMTGPTEAFF
TGTGCCGCGGCAATGACAGGGCCCACTGAAGCTTTCTTT
>NA|TRBV20-1|few|TRBJ1-2
CSADSSSNYGYTF
TGCAGTGCTGACAGCTCATCCAACTATGGCTACACCTTC
>NA|TRBV5-1|NA|TRBJ1-2
CASSFRRGTPLNYGNTF
TGCGCCAGCAGCTTTAGGCGCGGGACCCCGCTTAACTATGGCAACACCTTC
>TRBD2|TRBV29-1|few|TRBJ2-2
CSVVSGSSNTGELFF
TGCAGCGTTGTTAGCGGGTCCTCGAACACCGGGGAGCTGTTTTTT
>NA|TRBV24-1|NA|TRBJ2-1
CATSDPTRGYNEQFF
TGTGCCACCAGTGACCCGACTAGGGGATACAATGAGCAGTTCTTC
>NA|TRBV10-3|NA|TRBJ1-1
CAITIEQNTEAFF
TGTGCCATCACTATAGAACAGAACACTGAAGCTTTCTTT